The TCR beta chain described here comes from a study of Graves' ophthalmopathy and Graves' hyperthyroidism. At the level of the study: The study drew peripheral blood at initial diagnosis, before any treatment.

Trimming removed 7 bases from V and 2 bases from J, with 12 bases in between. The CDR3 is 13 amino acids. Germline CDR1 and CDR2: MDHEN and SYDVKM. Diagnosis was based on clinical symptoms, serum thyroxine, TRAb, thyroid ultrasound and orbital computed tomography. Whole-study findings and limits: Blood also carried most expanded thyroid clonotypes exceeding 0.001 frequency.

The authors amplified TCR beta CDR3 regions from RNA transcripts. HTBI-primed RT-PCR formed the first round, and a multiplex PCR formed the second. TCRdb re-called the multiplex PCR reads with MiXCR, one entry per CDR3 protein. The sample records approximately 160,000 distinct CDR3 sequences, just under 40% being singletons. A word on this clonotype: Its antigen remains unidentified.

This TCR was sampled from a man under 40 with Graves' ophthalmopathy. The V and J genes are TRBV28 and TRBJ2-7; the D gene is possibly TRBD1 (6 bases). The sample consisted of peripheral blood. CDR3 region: CASTLGAAYEQYF. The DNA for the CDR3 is TGTGCCAGCACCCTGGGGGCTGCCTACGAGCAGTACTTC. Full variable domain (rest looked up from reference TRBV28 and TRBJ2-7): DVKVTQSSRYLVKRTGEKVFLECVQDMDHENMFWYRQDPGLGLRLIYFSYDVKMKEKGDIPEGYSVSREKKERFSLILESASTNQTSMYLCASTLGAAYEQYFGPGTRLTVT.